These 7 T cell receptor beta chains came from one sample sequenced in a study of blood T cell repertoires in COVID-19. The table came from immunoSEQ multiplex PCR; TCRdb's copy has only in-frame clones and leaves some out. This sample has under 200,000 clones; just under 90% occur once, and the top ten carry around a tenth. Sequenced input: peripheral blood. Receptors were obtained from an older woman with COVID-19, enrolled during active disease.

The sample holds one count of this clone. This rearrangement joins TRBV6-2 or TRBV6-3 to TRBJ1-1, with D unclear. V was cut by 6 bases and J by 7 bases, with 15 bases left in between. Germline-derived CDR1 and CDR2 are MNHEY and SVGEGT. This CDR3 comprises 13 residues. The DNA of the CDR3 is TGTGCCAGCAGGCCTCGCCAAGGCGGTGAAGCTTTCTTT. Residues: CASRPRQGGEAFF.

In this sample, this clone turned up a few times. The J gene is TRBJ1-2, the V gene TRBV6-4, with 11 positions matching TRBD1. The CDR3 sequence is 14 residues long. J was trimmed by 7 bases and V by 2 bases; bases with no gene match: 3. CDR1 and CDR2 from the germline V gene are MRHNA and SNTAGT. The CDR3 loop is CASSDTDRGLGYTF. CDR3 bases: TGTGCCAGCAGTGACACGGACAGGGGGCTTGGCTACACCTTC.

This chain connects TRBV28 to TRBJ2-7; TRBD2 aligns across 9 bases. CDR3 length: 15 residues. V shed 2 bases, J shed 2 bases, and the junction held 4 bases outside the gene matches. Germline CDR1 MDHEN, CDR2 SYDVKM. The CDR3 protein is CASSLTRGGPYEQYF. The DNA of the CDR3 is TGTGCCAGCAGTTTAACGCGGGGGGGCCCCTACGAGCAGTACTTC.

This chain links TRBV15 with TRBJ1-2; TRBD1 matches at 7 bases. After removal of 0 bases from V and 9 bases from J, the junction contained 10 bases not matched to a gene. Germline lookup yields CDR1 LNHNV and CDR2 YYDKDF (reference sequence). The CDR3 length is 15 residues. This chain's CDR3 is CATSRDRDRQGSYTF. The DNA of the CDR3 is TGTGCCACCAGCAGAGACCGGGACCGACAGGGTAGCTACACCTTC.

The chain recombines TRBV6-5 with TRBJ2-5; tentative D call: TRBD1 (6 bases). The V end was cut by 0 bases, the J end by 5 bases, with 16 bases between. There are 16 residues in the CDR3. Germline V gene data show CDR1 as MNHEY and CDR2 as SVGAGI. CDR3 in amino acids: CASSYSGTGIGETQYF. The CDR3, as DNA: TGTGCCAGCAGTTACTCGGGAACAGGGATAGGGGAGACCCAGTACTTC.

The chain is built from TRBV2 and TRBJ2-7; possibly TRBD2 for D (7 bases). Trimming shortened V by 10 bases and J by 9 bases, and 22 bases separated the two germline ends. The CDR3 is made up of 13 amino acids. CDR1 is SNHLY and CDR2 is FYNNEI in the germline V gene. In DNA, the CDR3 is TGTGCCACAAACCGGGACAACCCGGGAGGGCAGTACTTC. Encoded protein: CATNRDNPGGQYF. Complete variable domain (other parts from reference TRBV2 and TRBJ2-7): EPEVTQTPSHQVTQMGQEVILRCVPISNHLYFYWYRQILGQKVEFLVSFYNNEISEKSEIFDDQFSVERPDGSNFTLKIRSTKLEDSAMYFCATNRDNPGGQYFGPGTRLTVT.

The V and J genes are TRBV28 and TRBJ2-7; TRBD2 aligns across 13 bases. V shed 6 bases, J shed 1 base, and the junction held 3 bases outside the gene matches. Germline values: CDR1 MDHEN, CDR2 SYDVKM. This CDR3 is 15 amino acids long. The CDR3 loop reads CASRWTSGGSYEQYF. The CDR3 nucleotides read TGTGCCAGCAGGTGGACTAGCGGGGGATCCTACGAGCAGTACTTC.